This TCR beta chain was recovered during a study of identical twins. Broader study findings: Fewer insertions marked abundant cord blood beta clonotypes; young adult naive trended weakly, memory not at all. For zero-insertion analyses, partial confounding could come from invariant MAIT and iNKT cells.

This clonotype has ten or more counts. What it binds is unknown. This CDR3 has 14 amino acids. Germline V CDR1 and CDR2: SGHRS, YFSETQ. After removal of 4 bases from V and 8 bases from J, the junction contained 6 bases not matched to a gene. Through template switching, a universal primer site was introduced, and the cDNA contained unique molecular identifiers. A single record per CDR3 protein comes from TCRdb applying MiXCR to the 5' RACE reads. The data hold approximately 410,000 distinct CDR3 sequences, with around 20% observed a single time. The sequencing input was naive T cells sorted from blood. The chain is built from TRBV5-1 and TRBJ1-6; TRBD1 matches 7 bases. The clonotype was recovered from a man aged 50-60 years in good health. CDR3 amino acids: CASSTGQADSPLHF. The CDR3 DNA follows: TGCGCCAGCAGCACCGGACAGGCAGATTCACCCCTCCACTTT.